Presented here are 25 T cell receptor beta chains from one specimen sequenced in a study of spatial heterogeneity in lung cancer. Noted time point: blood at routine non-recurrence follow-up after resection. Each CDR3 protein gets one entry after TCRdb re-called the 5' RACE reads with MiXCR. Altogether nearly 95,000 distinct CDR3 sequences are present, roughly a fifth being singletons, with the ten largest covering 20% to 25%. This specimen was PBMCs, taken at follow-up. These receptors originate from a male donor with early-stage non-small cell lung cancer.

The J gene is TRBJ1-1, the V gene TRBV7-9; 7 bases are shared with TRBD1. V lost 5 bases, J lost 7 bases, and 13 bases stayed unmatched. Germline-derived CDR1 and CDR2 are SEHNR and FQNEAQ (reference sequence). This CDR3 has 15 residues. The DNA for the CDR3 is TGTGCCAGCAGCACCTACAGGGGCTCAATGGATGAAGCTTTCTTT. It encodes CASSTYRGSMDEAFF.

The chain employs TRBV5-5 and TRBJ2-7, with D hard to call. V was pared by 1 base and J by 7 bases, with 15 bases between. The CDR3 has 14 residues. The germline gives CDR1 SGHKS, CDR2 YYEKEE (reference sequence). The CDR3 nucleotides are TGTGCCAGCAGCTTGCTACAGACCTCCGGTGAGCAGTACGTC. It specifies CASSLLQTSGEQYV.

V is TRBV3-1 and J is TRBJ1-1; perhaps TRBD1 as D (6 bases). The CDR3 totals 13 residues. Looked up from germline, CDR1 is LGHDT and CDR2 is YNNKEL (reference sequence). The germline V and J ends were trimmed by 3 bases and 6 bases, with 11 bases remaining between them. CDR3: CASSQGEGAEAFF. CDR3 DNA sequence: TGTGCCAGCAGCCAGGGTGAGGGGGCTGAAGCTTTCTTT.

This clonotype was seen only a few times. The chain uses TRBV15 and TRBJ1-4; no definite D call. Trimming removed 0 bases at V and 7 bases at J, with 6 bases between. The CDR3 consists of 13 residues. Looked up from germline, CDR1 is LNHNV and CDR2 is YYDKDF (reference sequence). The CDR3 nucleotides are TGTGCCACCAGCAGAGATCCAGGTGAAAAACTGTTTTTT. Encoded protein: CATSRDPGEKLFF.

V gene TRBV11-2 combines with J gene TRBJ2-5; D is uncertain. Between the trimmed V and J ends, which lost 1 base and 4 bases, there was a span of 13 bases. The CDR3 covers 15 residues. Per germline, CDR1 SGHAT and CDR2 FQNNGV. The CDR3: CASSLGAHVTETQYF. Here the CDR3 DNA reads TGTGCCAGCAGCTTAGGAGCCCATGTGACAGAGACCCAGTACTTC.

This clonotype was seen a handful of times. The rearrangement uses TRBV7-9 and TRBJ2-3; TRBD2 matches 8 bases. Germline trimming cut 7 bases from V and 2 bases from J; bases unmatched to any gene: 8. Germline values: CDR1 SEHNR, CDR2 FQNEAQ (reference sequence). The CDR3 consists of 15 residues. In DNA, the CDR3 is TGTGCCAGCAAGAAACGGGGGGGCGACACAGATACGCAGTATTTT. Residues: CASKKRGGDTDTQYF.

The chain couples TRBV7-2 to TRBJ1-2; 8 bases line up with TRBD1. The CDR3 spans 16 residues. From germline, CDR1 is SGHTA and CDR2 FQGNSA. The V gene end was trimmed by 5 bases and the J gene end by 0 bases; junction bases not matched to a gene: 8. As DNA, the CDR3 is TGTGCCAGCAGCGCATTGGGACAGGCAGCTAACTATGGCTACACCTTC. It encodes CASSALGQAANYGYTF. Full variable domain (rest looked up from reference TRBV7-2 and TRBJ1-2): GAGVSQSPSNKVTEKGKDVELRCDPISGHTALYWYRQSLGQGLEFLIYFQGNSAPDKSGLPSDRFSAERTGGSVSTLTIQRTQQEDSAVYLCASSALGQAANYGYTFGSGTRLTVV.

The chain links TRBV30 to TRBJ1-2; no clear D gene. Trimming pared 0 bases from V and 5 bases from J, leaving 10 bases between. Looked up from germline, CDR1 is GTSNPN and CDR2 is SVGIG (reference sequence). The CDR3 loop spans 13 amino acids. The CDR3 DNA reads TGTGCCTGGAGTGTGGCACAGCCGTATGGCTACACCTTC. It yields the protein CAWSVAQPYGYTF.

This clonotype rates as medium-sized (0.01 to 0.1%). The chain uses TRBV7-2 and TRBJ2-7; D is undetermined. Trimming took off 4 bases at V and 0 bases at J, with 7 bases between the two ends. The CDR3 sequence is 13 residues long. CDR1 and CDR2 (germline): SGHTA, FQGNSA. The CDR3 nucleotides are TGTGCCAGCAGCTCCAGCCCCTCCTACGAGCAGTACTTC. Its protein product is CASSSSPSYEQYF. Together with reference TRBV7-2 and TRBJ2-7, the CDR3 gives the full variable domain: GAGVSQSPSNKVTEKGKDVELRCDPISGHTALYWYRQSLGQGLEFLIYFQGNSAPDKSGLPSDRFSAERTGGSVSTLTIQRTQQEDSAVYLCASSSSPSYEQYFGPGTRLTVT.

In its sample, this clonotype was seen a few times. The J gene is TRBJ1-5, the V gene TRBV5-1, with a possible D match to TRBD1 (5 bases). Looked up from germline, CDR1 is SGHRS and CDR2 is YFSETQ. The CDR3 consists of 13 residues. With 8 bases removed from V and 4 bases from J, the gap between germline ends came to 13 bases. The CDR3 is CASSREGNQPQHF. CDR3 DNA: TGCGCCAGTAGCAGGGAGGGGAATCAGCCCCAGCATTTT.

This clonotype was seen at least ten times. V gene TRBV9 combines with J gene TRBJ1-1, with D tentatively TRBD1 (6 bases). The CDR3 extends over 15 amino acids. Germline V gene lookup returns CDR1 SGDLS and CDR2 YYNGEE. The V end was cut by 0 bases, the J end by 2 bases, with 11 bases between. The CDR3 DNA reads TGTGCCAGCAGCGTAGCCCAGGGGTACAACACTGAAGCTTTCTTT. As protein: CASSVAQGYNTEAFF.

A few counts support this clonotype. This chain connects TRBV30 to TRBJ1-5; 8 nucleotides align to TRBD1. Unmatched junction bases numbered 3, after V lost 5 bases and J lost 3 bases. The CDR3 consists of 13 residues. Germline CDR1 GTSNPN, CDR2 SVGIG (reference sequence). The CDR3 loop reads CAWGRGPNQPQHF. Written as DNA, the CDR3 is TGTGCCTGGGGCAGGGGGCCCAATCAGCCCCAGCATTTT.

The V call is TRBV15, the J call TRBJ1-5; the D gene is possibly TRBD1 (6 bases). The germline V gene encodes CDR1 LNHNV and CDR2 YYDKDF (reference sequence). The CDR3 spans 15 residues. Deletions cut 5 bases from V and 9 bases from J, with 20 bases between. CDR3 in amino acids: CATSRGDITRRPQHF. In DNA, the CDR3 is TGTGCCACCAGCCGCGGGGACATTACCCGTCGGCCCCAGCATTTT.

The V call is TRBV2, the J call TRBJ2-5; the match to TRBD2 covers 7 bases. This CDR3 contains 15 residues. Germline values: CDR1 SNHLY, CDR2 FYNNEI. With V trimmed by 11 bases and J by 5 bases, 17 bases remained unmatched. The CDR3 region is CAHRERGDLRETQYF. The CDR3 nucleotides are TGTGCCCACAGAGAACGGGGGGATCTTCGGGAGACCCAGTACTTC.

This clonotype was detected ten times or more. The chain couples TRBV20-1 to TRBJ1-5, with TRBD1 matching 12 bases. The CDR3 is 17 residues long. The J segment lost 7 bases and the V segment lost 6 bases, leaving 16 bases of the junction unmatched. Looked up from germline, CDR1 is DFQATT and CDR2 is SNEGSKA (reference sequence). The CDR3 is CSAPPGTGGGEEQPQHF. As DNA, the CDR3 is TGCAGTGCCCCGCCCGGGACAGGGGGCGGGGAAGAACAGCCCCAGCATTTT.

The V call is TRBV9, the J call TRBJ1-1; 7 bases are shared with TRBD1. CDR3 length: 15 residues. V was pared by 0 bases and J by 1 base, with 3 bases of the junction left unmatched. CDR1 SGDLS and CDR2 YYNGEE come from the germline V gene. The CDR3 reads CASSVANRGNTEAFF. The CDR3 DNA sequence: TGTGCCAGCAGCGTAGCGAACAGGGGGAACACTGAAGCTTTCTTT.

Notes on this clonotype: Being one base from a much bigger clone, this may be a read error. The chain employs TRBV24-1 and TRBJ1-5; D is ambiguous. This CDR3 region has 14 residues. Germline V CDR1 and CDR2: KGHDR, SFDVKD. The CDR3 region is CATSDLAGNQPHHF. Here the CDR3 DNA reads TGTGCCACCAGTGATTTGGCCGGGAATCAGCCCCATCATTTT.

This clonotype was detected a few times. This chain links TRBV10-2 with TRBJ1-5; D not resolved. The CDR3 totals 17 residues. CDR1 and CDR2 from the germline V gene are WSHSY and SAAADI. The V and J ends lost 2 bases and 3 bases respectively, with 17 bases between them. The CDR3 region is CASSEVKMGKANQPQHF. The CDR3 coding sequence is TGCGCCAGCAGTGAGGTAAAGATGGGAAAAGCCAATCAGCCCCAGCATTTT.

The V gene is TRBV30, the J gene TRBJ1-5; no clear D gene. Trimming cost V 3 bases and J 4 bases, with 16 bases left between them. Germline CDR1 GTSNPN, CDR2 SVGIG (reference sequence). The length of the CDR3 is 15 residues. The CDR3 nucleotides are TGTGCCTGGAGCCCTCAGTGGGGTGCAAATCAGCCCCAGCATTTT. Protein sequence: CAWSPQWGANQPQHF.

This clonotype has only a few counts. V gene TRBV3-1 combines with J gene TRBJ2-2; D is undetermined. Trimming left V 3 bases short and J 2 bases short, with 7 bases between. The CDR3 length is 14 residues. Germline V CDR1 and CDR2: LGHDT, YNNKEL (reference sequence). In DNA, the CDR3 is TGTGCCAGCAGCCACGGCGGTAACACCGGGGAGCTGTTTTTT. It is translated as CASSHGGNTGELFF.

This clonotype has only a few counts. This chain links TRBV19 with TRBJ1-5; possible D gene TRBD1, 5 bases. The CDR3 has 14 amino acids. V lost 5 bases, J lost 11 bases, and 19 bases lay in between. Germline V CDR1 and CDR2: LNHDA, SQIVND (reference sequence). The CDR3, as DNA: TGTGCCAGTAGTCCCGGACACCTGGGAGGGACCCAGCATTTT. Amino acids: CASSPGHLGGTQHF.

This chain links TRBV10-3 with TRBJ2-5; no definite D call. Trimming stripped 5 bases from V and 4 bases from J, with 14 bases between. Germline V gives CDR1 ENHRY, CDR2 SYGVKD. The CDR3 runs to 14 residues. CDR3: CAISNPRTGETQYF. CDR3 DNA: TGTGCCATCAGTAATCCCAGAACGGGAGAGACCCAGTACTTC.

The chain couples TRBV5-6 to TRBJ1-1; 9 bases match TRBD1. CDR3 length: 16 residues. V lost 4 bases, J lost 7 bases, and 14 bases stayed unmatched. Germline CDR1 and CDR2: SGHDT and YYEEEE. The CDR3 loop is CASSLLNRGRVGEAFF. The CDR3 DNA reads TGTGCCAGCAGCCTCTTAAACAGGGGGCGCGTGGGTGAAGCTTTCTTT.

The rearrangement links TRBV27 to TRBJ2-1; the match to TRBD2 covers 14 bases. In germline, CDR1 is MNHEY, CDR2 SMNVEV (reference sequence). V lost 4 bases and J lost 8; bases outside the gene matches: 4. The CDR3 contains 15 residues. CDR3 bases: TGTGCCAGCAGTTCGACTAGCGGGAGGGTCTATGAGCAGTTCTTC. Amino acids: CASSSTSGRVYEQFF.

This clonotype occurred a few times. V is TRBV3-1 and J is TRBJ1-4; D is unresolved. CDR3 length equals 13 residues. Germline-derived CDR1 and CDR2 are LGHDT and YNNKEL (reference sequence). With 5 bases removed from V and 8 bases from J, the gap between germline ends came to 12 bases. The CDR3: CASSSGVQEKLFF. The CDR3 DNA follows: TGTGCCAGCAGCTCTGGAGTACAGGAAAAACTGTTTTTT. Combining the CDR3 with reference TRBV3-1 and TRBJ1-4 gives the whole variable domain DTAVSQTPKYLVTQMGNDKSIKCEQNLGHDTMYWYKQDSKKFLKIMFSYNNKELIINETVPNRFSPKSPDKAHLNLHINSLELGDSAVYFCASSSGVQEKLFFGSGTQLSVL.